The clone carrying this T cell receptor beta chain has just one count. Antigen: not known. Its ends do not fully match the called genes, so a read error is possible. PCR primers comprised 60 Vbeta and 13 Jbeta primers. Libraries were prepared by immunoSEQ multiplex PCR; TCRdb keeps only in-frame clonotypes and omits some of them. Of roughly 190,000 clones listed, roughly four fifths are singletons. The data stem from a study of cytomegalovirus exposure and HLA in healthy donors. General study findings and limits: Near-uniform donor sequencing depth was presumed by presence/absence analyses. Most TCR sequences showed up rarely, but some public TCRs showed up in many donors.

The CDR3 length is 13 residues. Germline CDR1 and CDR2: SEHNR and FQNEAQ (reference sequence). Material for sequencing was PBMCs. The clonotype originates from a woman under 40 in good health and CMV-seropositive. The chain couples TRBV7-9 to TRBJ2-7, with a weak D call TRBD2 (5 bases). CDR3 region: CASSSPSSHEQYF. Written as DNA, the CDR3 is TGTGCCAGCAGCTCCCCTAGCTCCCACGAGCAGTACTTC.